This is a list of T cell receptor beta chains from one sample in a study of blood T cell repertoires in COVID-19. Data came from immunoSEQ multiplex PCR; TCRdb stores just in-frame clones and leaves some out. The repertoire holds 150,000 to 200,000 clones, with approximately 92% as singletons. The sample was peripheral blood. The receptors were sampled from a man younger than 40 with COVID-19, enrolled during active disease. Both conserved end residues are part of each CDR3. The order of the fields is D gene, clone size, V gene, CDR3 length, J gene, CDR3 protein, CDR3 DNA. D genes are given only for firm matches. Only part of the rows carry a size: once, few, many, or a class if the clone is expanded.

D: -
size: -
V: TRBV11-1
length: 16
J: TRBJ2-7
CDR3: CASSRSFSGLAYEQYF
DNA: TGTGCCAGCAGCCGATCCTTCAGCGGGTTAGCCTACGAGCAGTACTTC

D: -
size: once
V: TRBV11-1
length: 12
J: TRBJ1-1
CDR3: CASSVDRREAFF
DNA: TGTGCCAGCAGCGTCGACAGAAGGGAAGCTTTCTTT

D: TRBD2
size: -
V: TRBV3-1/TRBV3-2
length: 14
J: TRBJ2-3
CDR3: CASSQVLSGDTQYF
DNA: TGTGCCAGCAGCCAAGTGCTTAGCGGGGATACGCAGTATTTT

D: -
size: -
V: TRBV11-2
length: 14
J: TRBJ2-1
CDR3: CASSLLKSGNEQFF
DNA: TGTGCCAGCAGCCTATTAAAGAGCGGCAATGAGCAGTTCTTC

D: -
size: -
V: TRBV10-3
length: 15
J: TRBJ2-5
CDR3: CAIKTHGVNQETQYF
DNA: TGTGCCATCAAGACCCACGGGGTGAACCAAGAGACCCAGTACTTC

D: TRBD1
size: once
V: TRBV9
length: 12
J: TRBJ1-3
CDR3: CASSPGQGALYF
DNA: TGTGCCAGCAGCCCCGGACAGGGAGCCCTATATTTT

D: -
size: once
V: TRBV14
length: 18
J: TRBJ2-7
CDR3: CASSQDLLGGSSSYEQYF
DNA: TGTGCCAGCAGCCAAGATCTGTTAGGCGGGTCGAGCTCCTACGAGCAGTACTTC

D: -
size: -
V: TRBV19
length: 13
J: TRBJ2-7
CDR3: CASSLQQGYEQYF
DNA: TGTGCCAGTAGCCTACAACAGGGCTACGAGCAGTACTTC

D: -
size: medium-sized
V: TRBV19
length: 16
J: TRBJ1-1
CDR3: CASSIDEEKMNTEAFF
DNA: TGTGCCAGTAGTATAGACGAGGAGAAGATGAACACTGAAGCTTTCTTT

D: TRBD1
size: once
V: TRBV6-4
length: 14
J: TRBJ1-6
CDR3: CASSGGQGGSPLHF
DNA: TGTGCCAGCAGTGGAGGACAGGGTGGCTCACCCCTCCACTTT

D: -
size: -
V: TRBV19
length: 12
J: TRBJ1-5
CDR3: CASSKGNQPQHF
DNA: TGTGCCAGTAGTAAGGGGAATCAGCCCCAGCATTTT

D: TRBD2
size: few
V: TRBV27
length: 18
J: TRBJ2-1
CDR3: CASRPLRNSGSAYNEQFF
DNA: TGTGCCAGCCGACCACTACGGAATAGCGGGAGCGCCTACAATGAGCAGTTCTTC

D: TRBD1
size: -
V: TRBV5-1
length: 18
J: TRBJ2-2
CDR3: CASSLAGAGTARAGELFF
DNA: TGCGCCAGCAGCTTGGCCGGTGCCGGGACAGCTAGGGCCGGGGAGCTGTTTTTT

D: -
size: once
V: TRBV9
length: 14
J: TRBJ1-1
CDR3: CASSPQGVGTEAFF
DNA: TGTGCCAGCAGCCCACAGGGAGTCGGCACTGAAGCTTTCTTT

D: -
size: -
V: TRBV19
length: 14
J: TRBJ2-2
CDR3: CASSIVGEPGELFF
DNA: TGTGCCAGTAGTATAGTAGGAGAACCCGGGGAGCTGTTTTTT

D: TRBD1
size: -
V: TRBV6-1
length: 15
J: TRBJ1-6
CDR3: CASSEGVRGDSPLHF
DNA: TGTGCCAGCAGTGAAGGGGTCAGGGGGGATTCACCCCTCCACTTT

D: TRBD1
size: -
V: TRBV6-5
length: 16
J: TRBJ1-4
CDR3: CASSYGGQGAGEKLFF
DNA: TGTGCCAGCAGTTACGGGGGACAGGGGGCCGGGGAAAAACTGTTTTTT

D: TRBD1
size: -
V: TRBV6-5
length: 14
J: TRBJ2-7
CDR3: CATTWTGLSYEQYF
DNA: TGTGCCACCACATGGACAGGTCTCTCCTACGAGCAGTACTTC

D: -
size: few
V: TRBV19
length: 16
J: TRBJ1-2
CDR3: CASRIGWLEGSNGYTF
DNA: TGTGCCAGTAGGATCGGGTGGTTAGAGGGTTCGAATGGCTACACCTTC